One sample yielded the 14 T cell receptor beta chains listed below, sequenced in a study of T cell responses to AZD1222 COVID-19 vaccine. Clones were read by immunoSEQ multiplex PCR, and TCRdb kept only the in-frame ones, dropping some. The table records roughly 200,000 clones, about 93% of them present only once. The sequences come from peripheral blood, collected 28 days after the second dose of the MenACWY control vaccine. These receptors all come from an adult who received the MenACWY meningococcal vaccine as a control.

The rearrangement links TRBV12-3 or TRBV12-4 to TRBJ1-1, with D maybe TRBD1 (5 bases). The CDR3 has 13 residues. Trimming took 6 bases from V and 7 from J, leaving 15 bases between them. Written as DNA, the CDR3 is TGTGCCAGCAGCTTCTACGGGGGTAATGAAGCTTTCTTT. It yields the protein CASSFYGGNEAFF.

The CDR3 DNA sequence: TGTGCCAGCAGCACCCGACACCGGGGCGCCCTCTATAATTCACCCCTCCACTTT. Translation gives CASSTRHRGALYNSPLHF. The chain is built from TRBV21-1 and TRBJ1-6. TRBV21-1 is shown as a pseudogene. The CDR3 runs to 18 residues.

The chain is built from TRBV5-1 and TRBJ2-2, with 8 positions matching TRBD1. Trimming cost V 1 base and J 1 base; bases outside gene matches: 3. Per germline, CDR1 SGHRS and CDR2 YFSETQ. This CDR3 is 16 amino acids long. CDR3 sequence (DNA): TGCGCCAGCAGCTTGCCCGGGACAGGGAACACCGGGGAGCTGTTTTTT. Encoded protein: CASSLPGTGNTGELFF.

The V call is TRBV5-6, the J call TRBJ2-7; D may be TRBD2 (5 bases). The CDR3 is 13 residues long. Germline CDR1 SGHDT, CDR2 YYEEEE. Trimming pared 2 bases from V and 1 base from J, leaving 7 bases between. Here the CDR3 DNA reads TGTGCCAGCAGCTTACTAGGATCCTACGAGCAGTACTTC. Its protein is CASSLLGSYEQYF.

The rearrangement uses TRBV7-9 and TRBJ1-1; D is perhaps TRBD1 (6 bases). Germline assignment: CDR1 SEHNR and CDR2 FQNEAQ (reference sequence). Between the trimmed V and J ends, which lost 6 bases and 1 base, there was a span of 15 bases. This CDR3 has 15 amino acids. The CDR3 sequence: CASRSFRTENTEAFF. CDR3 in DNA: TGTGCCAGCAGGTCATTTCGGACAGAGAACACTGAAGCTTTCTTT.

The V call is TRBV19, the J call TRBJ2-7; a weak D match, TRBD1 (6 bases). Trimming took 5 bases from V and 3 from J, leaving 14 bases between them. Germline V gives CDR1 LNHDA, CDR2 SQIVND (reference sequence). The CDR3 sequence is 14 residues long. The CDR3 nucleotides are TGTGCCAGTAGTCCGCCGGGACAAATCTACGAGCAGTACTTC. Translating gives CASSPPGQIYEQYF. Filled out from reference TRBV19 and TRBJ2-7, the complete variable domain reads DGGITQSPKYLFRKEGQNVTLSCEQNLNHDAMYWYRQDPGQGLRLIYYSQIVNDFQKGDIAEGYSVSREKKESFPLTVTSAQKNPTAFYLCASSPPGQIYEQYFGPGTRLTVT.

The CDR3 nucleotides are TGTGCCAGCAGTTACTCGACCGGGGTAAGCACTGAAGCTTTCTTT. Translating it yields CASSYSTGVSTEAFF. V gene TRBV6-5 combines with J gene TRBJ1-1, with D unclear. This CDR3 region has 15 residues. Germline V gene lookup returns CDR1 MNHEY and CDR2 SVGAGI. Trimming took off 0 bases at V and 4 bases at J, with 12 bases between the two ends.

The rearrangement uses TRBV9 and TRBJ1-1, with D perhaps matching TRBD1 (6 bases). Trimming shortened V by 1 base and J by 11 bases, and 21 bases separated the two germline ends. The CDR3 consists of 15 residues. Germline V gene data show CDR1 as SGDLS and CDR2 as YYNGEE. The CDR3 region has the DNA TGTGCCAGCAGCGTAACGGGGCGGGGGCCCCGGTGGGCTTTCTTT. As protein: CASSVTGRGPRWAFF.

The genes are TRBV4-2 and TRBJ2-1; 8 bases match TRBD2. V was pared by 0 bases and J by 4 bases, with 8 bases of the junction left unmatched. Germline CDR1 reads LGHNA; CDR2 reads YNFKEQ. The CDR3 contains 17 residues. The DNA for the CDR3 is TGTGCCAGCAGCCAAGATCTAAGCGGGGGTGGATACAATGAGCAGTTCTTC. Translation: CASSQDLSGGGYNEQFF.

V and J are TRBV27 and TRBJ1-2, with a tentative D call TRBD1 (6 bases). V was pared by 5 bases and J by 8 bases, with 15 bases between. The CDR3 is made up of 13 amino acids. Germline V gene lookup returns CDR1 MNHEY and CDR2 SMNVEV (reference sequence). This CDR3 reads CASSLQGPRGYTF. In DNA form, the CDR3 reads TGTGCCAGCAGTCTACAGGGTCCGCGAGGCTACACCTTC.

This clone came up once. The gene calls are TRBV7-2 and TRBJ2-3; TRBD2 matches at 11 bases. Germline V CDR1 and CDR2: SGHTA, FQGNSA. Trimming at V came to 5 bases and at J to 5 bases, leaving 3 bases not matched to a gene. This CDR3 region has 14 residues. In nucleotides, the CDR3 is TGTGCCAGCAGCCCAGGACTAGCGGGAGATACGCAGTATTTT. It yields the protein CASSPGLAGDTQYF.

This clone was seen just once. The chain couples TRBV6-1 to TRBJ1-1; no firm D call. The CDR3 is made up of 15 amino acids. Germline-derived CDR1 and CDR2 are MNHNS and SASEGT. Deletions cut 2 bases from V and 0 bases from J, with 10 bases between. This CDR3 reads CASSEYYGMNTEAFF. The CDR3, as DNA: TGTGCCAGCAGTGAATACTATGGCATGAACACTGAAGCTTTCTTT.

This chain joins TRBV5-4 and TRBJ2-5, with a tentative D call TRBD2 (5 bases). Germline-derived CDR1 and CDR2 are SGHNT and YYREEE (reference sequence). The length of the CDR3 is 14 residues. Trimming pared 0 bases from V and 1 base from J, leaving 7 bases between. DNA for the CDR3: TGTGCCAGCAGCTTGGGTAGCGCCCAAGAGACCCAGTACTTC. This encodes CASSLGSAQETQYF.

The chain joins TRBV5-1 to TRBJ2-7; maybe TRBD1 (6 bases). Trimming removed 0 bases from V and 6 bases from J, with 13 bases in between. This CDR3 comprises 14 residues. Per germline, CDR1 SGHRS and CDR2 YFSETQ. CDR3 protein: CASSLDRVLAEQYF. The CDR3 DNA reads as TGCGCCAGCAGCTTGGACAGGGTCCTCGCCGAGCAGTACTTC.